The TCR beta chain under discussion was sequenced for a study of blood T cell repertoires in COVID-19. At the level of the study: From the United States, Italy and Spain came samples of acute and convalescent COVID-19. T cells, B-cell-depleted T cells, or PBMCs provided the cDNA or gDNA that served as material.

The germline gives CDR1 LGHNA, CDR2 YSLEER. V was clipped by 4 bases and J by 10 bases; unmatched bases: 10. This CDR3 contains 15 residues. As originally analysed: Estimation of nucleated cell counts relied on the amplification of reference gene primers. Libraries were prepared by immunoSEQ multiplex PCR; TCRdb keeps only in-frame clonotypes and omits some of them. That table gives V, J and clone size, and the DNA gave D and trimming. The sample yields fewer than 200,000 clones, about 86% seen once. The V gene is TRBV4-3, the J gene TRBJ1-6; 7 nucleotides match TRBD1. Input material: peripheral blood. The sequence came from a man in his 70s with active or convalescent COVID-19. CDR3 loop: CASSLVRDSLSPLHF. The CDR3 DNA reads TGCGCCAGCAGCCTCGTCCGGGACAGTCTGTCACCCCTCCACTTT.